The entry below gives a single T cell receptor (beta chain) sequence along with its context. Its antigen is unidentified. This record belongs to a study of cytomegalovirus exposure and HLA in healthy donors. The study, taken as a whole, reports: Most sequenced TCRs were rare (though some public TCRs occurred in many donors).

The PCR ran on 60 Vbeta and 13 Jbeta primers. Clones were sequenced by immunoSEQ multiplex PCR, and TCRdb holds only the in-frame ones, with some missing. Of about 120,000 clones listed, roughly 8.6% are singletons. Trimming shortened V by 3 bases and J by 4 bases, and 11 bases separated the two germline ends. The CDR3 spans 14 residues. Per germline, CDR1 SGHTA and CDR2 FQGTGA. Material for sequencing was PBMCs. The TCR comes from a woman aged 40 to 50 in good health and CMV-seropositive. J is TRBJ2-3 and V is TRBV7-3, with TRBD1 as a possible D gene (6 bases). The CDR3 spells CASSFDRPPDTQYF. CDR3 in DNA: TGTGCCAGCAGCTTTGACAGGCCGCCAGATACGCAGTATTTT.